Following are 25 T cell receptor beta chains from one sample sequenced in a study of glioma-infiltrating T cells after dendritic cell vaccination. Data came from immunoSEQ multiplex PCR; TCRdb stores just in-frame clones and leaves some out. The table shows 25,000 to 35,000 clones, with roughly nine tenths occurring only once. Here the sequenced sample was blood, taken before dendritic cell vaccination. Receptors originate from a human donor with glioblastoma.

This clone was picked up a small number of times. This rearrangement joins TRBV5-4 to TRBJ1-3; D unclear. The CDR3 has 12 amino acids. V was clipped by 0 bases and J by 5 bases, with 3 bases between them. Germline values: CDR1 SGHNT, CDR2 YYREEE (reference sequence). The CDR3 coding sequence is TGTGCCAGCAGCTTGGATAGAAACACCATATATTTT. This encodes CASSLDRNTIYF.

The rearrangement links TRBV11-2 to TRBJ1-1; 7 nucleotides align to TRBD1. V shed 4 bases and J 0 bases; nucleotides not matched to a gene: 8. CDR3 length: 16 residues. Germline V gives CDR1 SGHAT, CDR2 FQNNGV. CDR3 nucleotide sequence: TGTGCCAGCAGCTCCCTCAGGGGGAGGATGAACACTGAAGCTTTCTTT. Amino acid sequence: CASSSLRGRMNTEAFF.

V gene TRBV4-1 combines with J gene TRBJ2-5; tentatively, D is TRBD1 (5 bases). V was cut by 1 base and J by 5 bases, with 8 bases left in between. There are 13 residues in the CDR3. Germline CDR1 MGHRA, CDR2 YSYEKL. Here the CDR3 reads CASSQVGRETQYF. DNA of the CDR3: TGCGCCAGCAGCCAAGTGGGGCGGGAGACCCAGTACTTC.

The chain links TRBV18 to TRBJ1-2; D call uncertain. Germline V gene sequence: CDR1 KGHSH, CDR2 LQKENI. The CDR3 has 15 residues. The germline V and J ends were trimmed by 4 bases and 3 bases, with 15 bases remaining between them. The CDR3 DNA reads as TGTGCCAGCTCACTCCTCCCCCGGTCCGACTATGGCTACACCTTC. It specifies CASSLLPRSDYGYTF.

The chain joins TRBV4-1 to TRBJ2-5; weak D call: TRBD2 (5 bases). The germline V gene has CDR1 MGHRA and CDR2 YSYEKL. The CDR3 is 17 amino acids. V was pared by 3 bases and J by 2 bases, with 19 bases between. CDR3: CASSQDHQFTGQETQYF. The CDR3 nucleotides are TGCGCCAGCAGCCAGGATCACCAGTTTACGGGGCAAGAGACCCAGTACTTC.

The chain couples TRBV18 to TRBJ1-2; the D is unclear. There are 13 residues in the CDR3. The V gene's germline CDR1 is KGHSH and CDR2 LQKENI. Trimming removed 3 bases from V and 4 bases from J, with 9 bases in between. CDR3 region: CASSPSGGYGYTF. The CDR3, as DNA: TGTGCCAGCTCACCTTCAGGTGGCTATGGCTACACCTTC. Full variable domain (rest looked up from reference TRBV18 and TRBJ1-2): NAGVMQNPRHLVRRRGQEARLRCSPMKGHSHVYWYRQLPEEGLKFMVYLQKENIIDESGMPKERFSAEFPKEGPSILRIQQVVRGDSAAYFCASSPSGGYGYTFGSGTRLTVV.

The rearrangement links TRBV30 to TRBJ2-3; 9 nucleotides align to TRBD2. The CDR3 is 12 residues long. Per germline, CDR1 GTSNPN and CDR2 SVGIG (reference sequence). For the CDR3, the DNA is TGTCCCTCTGAGCGGGGGGCTGGTACGCAGTATTTT. The encoded protein is CPSERGAGTQYF.

There are a few counts of this clone. The gene calls are TRBV6-5 and TRBJ2-3, with 11 positions matching TRBD2. The CDR3 contains 15 residues. After removal of 4 bases from V and 6 bases from J, the junction contained 6 bases not matched to a gene. CDR1 MNHEY and CDR2 SVGAGI come from the germline V gene. The DNA of the CDR3 is TGTGCCAGCAGTTTGATAGCGGGGGGGCCTGATACGCAGTATTTT. Its translation is CASSLIAGGPDTQYF.

The chain has TRBV5-1 and TRBJ2-7; 11 bases map to TRBD2. Germline values: CDR1 SGHRS, CDR2 YFSETQ. This CDR3 region has 15 residues. J gave up 2 bases and V 3 bases, and 4 bases lay outside the gene matches. The CDR3 region has the DNA TGCGCCAGCAGCTCTCATAGCGGGGGGGCCTACGAGCAGTACTTC. Encoded protein: CASSSHSGGAYEQYF.

V gene TRBV5-1 combines with J gene TRBJ2-3; TRBD1 might be the D (6 bases). The germline V and J ends were trimmed by 6 bases and 1 base, with 15 bases remaining between them. Germline lookup yields CDR1 SGHRS and CDR2 YFSETQ. The CDR3 totals 15 residues. In DNA form, the CDR3 reads TGCGCCAGCAAGTCTTGGGGGCAAGGCACAGATACGCAGTATTTT. Translation gives CASKSWGQGTDTQYF. Drawing the rest from reference TRBV5-1 and TRBJ2-3, the complete variable domain is KAGVTQTPRYLIKTRGQQVTLSCSPISGHRSVSWYQQTPGQGLQFLFEYFSETQRNKGNFPGRFSGRQFSNSRSEMNVSTLELGDSALYLCASKSWGQGTDTQYFGPGTRLTVL.

This clone has a single count. The chain links TRBV7-9 to TRBJ2-3; TRBD1 matches 8 bases. Unmatched junction bases numbered 2, after V lost 4 bases and J lost 2 bases. CDR1 and CDR2 (germline): SEHNR, FQNEAQ (reference sequence). The CDR3 has 14 residues. CDR3 region: CASSSTGVTDTQYF. The CDR3, as DNA: TGTGCCAGCAGCTCGACAGGGGTCACAGATACGCAGTATTTT.

On this clone itself: The junction and the germline gene differ at one end; a read error may be behind it. The rearrangement joins TRBV6-1 to TRBJ2-7, with D possibly TRBD2 on 6 matching bases. This CDR3 region has 14 residues. Germline V lookup: CDR1 MNHNS, CDR2 SASEGT. CDR3 in amino acids: CASSSLRDSHEQYF. The CDR3 region has the DNA TGTGCCAGCAGCTCCCTTCGGGACTCCCACGAGCAGTACTTC.

This sequence joins TRBV19 and TRBJ1-4; TRBD1 is a possible D gene (5 bases). The CDR3 covers 14 residues. Trimming removed 3 bases at V and 5 bases at J, with 10 bases between. Per the germline V gene, CDR1 is LNHDA and CDR2 is SQIVND (reference sequence). In DNA, the CDR3 is TGTGCCAGTAGTATTAGGACACCGAATGAAAAACTGTTTTTT. Protein: CASSIRTPNEKLFF.

J is TRBJ2-3 and V is TRBV6-5, with 10 bases lining up with TRBD2. The CDR3 loop spans 15 amino acids. Per germline, CDR1 MNHEY and CDR2 SVGAGI. J gave up 4 bases and V 0 bases, and 1 base lay outside the gene matches. The CDR3 reads CASSYSAGGADTQYF. DNA of the CDR3: TGTGCCAGCAGTTACTCAGCGGGGGGGGCAGATACGCAGTATTTT.

This chain uses TRBV9 with TRBJ1-2, with D possibly matching TRBD1 (6 bases). The CDR3 is 13 residues long. Per the germline V gene, CDR1 is SGDLS and CDR2 is YYNGEE. Trimming removed 5 bases at V and 7 bases at J, with 15 bases between. The DNA for the CDR3 is TGTGCCAGCAGTCTCCCCACAGGGTTTGGCTACACCTTC. Translated, it gives CASSLPTGFGYTF.

V usage is TRBV4-1 and J usage is TRBJ2-5; tentative D call: TRBD2 (6 bases). The CDR3 runs to 15 residues. V lost 5 bases to trimming and J lost 2 bases, with 15 bases between them. Germline CDR1 is MGHRA and CDR2 is YSYEKL. CDR3 region: CASSSGREFQETQYF. Here the CDR3 DNA reads TGCGCCAGCAGCAGCGGACGGGAGTTTCAAGAGACCCAGTACTTC.

The chain carries TRBV9 and TRBJ2-5, with 10 bases that match TRBD1. The J call is uncertain, as TRBJ2-7 better fits the DNA end. The CDR3 sequence is 14 residues long. Germline-derived CDR1 and CDR2 are SGDLS and YYNGEE. Here the CDR3 DNA reads TGTGCCAGCAATCGACAGGGGGCGGACTACGAGCAGTACTTC. Translated, it gives CASNRQGADYEQYF.

This chain links TRBV19 with TRBJ2-5; 11 bases are a match to TRBD2. The CDR3 has 16 residues. CDR1 and CDR2 from the germline V gene are LNHDA and SQIVND (reference sequence). V lost 5 bases, J lost 6 bases, and 11 bases stayed unmatched. The CDR3 region is CASSGQLAGAQQTQYF. CDR3 nucleotide sequence: TGTGCCAGTAGTGGCCAACTAGCGGGGGCCCAGCAGACCCAGTACTTC.

In DNA form, the CDR3 reads TGTGCCAGCAGGACTAGCCCTCCGGGAGATACGCAGTATTTT. The encoded protein is CASRTSPPGDTQYF. The chain is built from TRBV6-1 and TRBJ2-3, with TRBD2 identical over 7 bases. The CDR3 length is 14 residues. The germline V gene encodes CDR1 MNHNS and CDR2 SASEGT. V dropped 6 bases and J dropped 5; count of bases not matched to a gene: 8.

This chain uses TRBV6-1 with TRBJ1-5; D might be TRBD1 (5 bases). V was shortened by 0 bases and J by 6 bases, with 15 bases between the two germline ends. The germline V gene encodes CDR1 MNHNS and CDR2 SASEGT. This CDR3 spans 16 amino acids. As DNA, the CDR3 is TGTGCCAGCAGTGAAGCACTGAGGGGAGGTTTTCAGCCCCAGCATTTT. This translates into CASSEALRGGFQPQHF.

This clone was seen a single time. The chain is built from TRBV7-7 and TRBJ2-1; 8 nucleotides agree with TRBD1. Looked up from germline, CDR1 is SSHAT and CDR2 is FNYEAQ (reference sequence). V shed 3 bases and J 5 bases; nucleotides not matched to a gene: 3. The CDR3 length is 14 residues. The CDR3 here is CASSFGQGNNEQFF. The CDR3 DNA is TGTGCCAGCAGCTTCGGACAGGGCAACAATGAGCAGTTCTTC.

This rearrangement joins TRBV6-6 to TRBJ1-5, with no clear D. CDR3 length: 12 amino acids. Trimming shortened V by 8 bases and J by 1 base, and 6 bases separated the two germline ends. Germline CDR1 reads MNHNY; CDR2 reads SVGAGI (reference sequence). CDR3 sequence (DNA): TGTGCCAGCGGACTGAGCAATCAGCCCCAGCATTTT. Amino acids: CASGLSNQPQHF.

The chain is built from TRBV6-5 and TRBJ2-3; 12 bases match TRBD1. The ends lost 5 bases at V and 8 bases at J; junction bases unmatched: 8. The CDR3 loop spans 15 amino acids. From germline, CDR1 is MNHEY and CDR2 SVGAGI. CDR3 DNA: TGTGCCAGCAGTAGATCCGGGACAGGGGGCTTTACGCAGTATTTT. Its translation is CASSRSGTGGFTQYF.

The CDR3 is CASLRSQGYTF. CDR3 sequence (DNA): TGTGCCTCCCTTAGGAGCCAGGGCTACACCTTC. This chain joins TRBV6-6 and TRBJ1-2; D remains ambiguous. The germline V gene encodes CDR1 MNHNY and CDR2 SVGAGI (reference sequence). This CDR3 spans 11 amino acids. The ends were cut back, 11 bases at V and 8 bases at J, with 15 bases in the middle.

The chain carries TRBV19 and TRBJ2-2; 7 bases agree with TRBD2. V lost 6 bases, J lost 0 bases, and 7 bases stayed unmatched. In germline, CDR1 is LNHDA, CDR2 SQIVND (reference sequence). The CDR3 is 16 residues long. The DNA of the CDR3 is TGTGCCAGTAGAGGGCCTAGCGGACCGAACACCGGGGAGCTGTTTTTT. Its translation: CASRGPSGPNTGELFF. Full variable domain (rest looked up from reference TRBV19 and TRBJ2-2): DGGITQSPKYLFRKEGQNVTLSCEQNLNHDAMYWYRQDPGQGLRLIYYSQIVNDFQKGDIAEGYSVSREKKESFPLTVTSAQKNPTAFYLCASRGPSGPNTGELFFGEGSRLTVL.